This T cell receptor beta chain derives from a study of shared clonotypes between healthy human individuals. Across the study: The study enrolled a couple of women and a few men aged 18 to 49. Study-wide results and caveats: Despite large depth, rarefaction showed incomplete sorted-subset sequencing.

The data were produced by immunoSEQ multiplex PCR, yet TCRdb's version contains in-frame clones alone and is incomplete. The sample includes 950,000 to 1,100,000 clones, around 78% of them seen just once. On this clone itself: Its antigen remains unidentified. Other DNA sequences of this sample code for an identical CDR3.

CDR3 size: 13 residues. Germline CDR1 is SGHTA and CDR2 is FQGTGA. V dropped 5 bases and J dropped 5 bases, with 12 bases sitting between them. This chain connects TRBV7-3 to TRBJ2-5; weak D call: TRBD1 (6 bases). Source material: memory CD4+ T cells from PBMCs. Noted subset: CD45RA-negative fraction. The source is a man younger than 35 in good health. Some clones in this sample may be carry-over from other donors' samples. CDR3 region: CASSAGAQETQYF. Written as DNA, the CDR3 is TGTGCCAGCAGCGCAGGGGCGCAGGAGACCCAGTACTTC.